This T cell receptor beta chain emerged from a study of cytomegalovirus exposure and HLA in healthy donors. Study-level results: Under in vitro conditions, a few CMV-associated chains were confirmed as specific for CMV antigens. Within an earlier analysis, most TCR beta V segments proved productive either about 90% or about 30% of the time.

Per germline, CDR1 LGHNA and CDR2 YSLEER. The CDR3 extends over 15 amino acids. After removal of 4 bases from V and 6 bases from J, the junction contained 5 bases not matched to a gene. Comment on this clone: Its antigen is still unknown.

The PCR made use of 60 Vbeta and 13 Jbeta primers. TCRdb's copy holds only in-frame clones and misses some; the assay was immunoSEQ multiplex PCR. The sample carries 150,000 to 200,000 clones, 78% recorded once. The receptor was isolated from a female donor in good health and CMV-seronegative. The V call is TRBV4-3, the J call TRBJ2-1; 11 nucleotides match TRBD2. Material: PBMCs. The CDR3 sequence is CASSLGTSGSNEQFF. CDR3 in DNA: TGCGCCAGCAGCCTCGGGACTAGCGGTTCCAATGAGCAGTTCTTC.